These 18 T cell receptor beta chains came from one sample sequenced in a study of blood T cells in healthy people across ages. The authors ran a second PCR of roughly 6 to 12 cycles using a sample-barcoded 5' primer and a J-beta primer mix. TCRdb itself ran the 5' RACE reads through MiXCR, one entry per CDR3 protein. Of over 1,500,000 distinct CDR3 sequences listed, approximately 50% were seen once; the top ten hold less than 2.5%. The sequenced material came from blood. The origin of the receptors is a woman aged 40 to 50 in good health.

This clonotype came up a few times. This chain links TRBV5-1 with TRBJ2-5, with D maybe TRBD1 (6 bases). CDR3 size: 16 residues. Germline CDR1 and CDR2: SGHRS and YFSETQ. V gave up 1 base and J gave up 5 bases, with 18 bases separating them. This CDR3 reads CASSLTTGTMWETQYF. CDR3 nucleotides: TGCGCCAGCAGCTTGACTACAGGGACAATGTGGGAGACCCAGTACTTC. The complete variable domain, with remaining parts taken from reference TRBV5-1 and TRBJ2-5, reads KAGVTQTPRYLIKTRGQQVTLSCSPISGHRSVSWYQQTPGQGLQFLFEYFSETQRNKGNFPGRFSGRQFSNSRSEMNVSTLELGDSALYLCASSLTTGTMWETQYFGPGTRLLVL.

Only a few counts were recorded for this clonotype. The gene calls are TRBV6-5 and TRBJ1-2; D gene unclear. This CDR3 contains 14 residues. Germline V gene lookup returns CDR1 MNHEY and CDR2 SVGAGI. V was cut by 4 bases and J by 7 bases, with 16 bases left in between. CDR3: CASSSRPTSFGYTF. CDR3 bases: TGTGCCAGCAGTTCGCGACCCACATCTTTTGGCTACACCTTC.

The CDR3 reads CASTEGATFTDTQYF. CDR3 nucleotides: TGTGCCAGCACCGAGGGGGCTACCTTCACAGATACGCAGTATTTT. The chain is built from TRBV6-2 or TRBV6-3 and TRBJ2-3; 7 bases map to TRBD1. The CDR3 loop spans 15 amino acids. V lost 7 bases and J lost 2; bases outside the gene matches: 9. Germline loops: CDR1 MNHEY, CDR2 SVGEGT.

The chain has TRBV7-2 and TRBJ1-1; weak D call: TRBD1 (5 bases). The CDR3 totals 17 residues. The V gene lost 2 bases and the J gene lost 6 bases, with 22 bases spanning the gap. Germline CDR1 reads SGHTA; CDR2 reads FQGNSA. The CDR3 loop reads CASSLMFLTASVAEAFF. The CDR3 coding sequence is TGTGCCAGCAGCTTAATGTTTCTGACAGCCTCTGTCGCTGAAGCTTTCTTT.

This clonotype was seen only a few times. The chain combines TRBV27 with TRBJ2-1, with D uncertain. Trimming took 4 bases from V and 7 from J, leaving 14 bases between them. In germline, CDR1 is MNHEY, CDR2 SMNVEV (reference sequence). The CDR3 totals 14 residues. The CDR3, as DNA: TGTGCCAGCAGTTCCCCCACTCTACGAAATGAGCAGTTCTTC. Translated, it gives CASSSPTLRNEQFF.

V usage is TRBV7-9 and J usage is TRBJ2-1; tentative D call: TRBD1 (6 bases). V dropped 6 bases and J dropped 8 bases, with 17 bases sitting between them. Germline V CDR1 and CDR2: SEHNR, FQNEAQ (reference sequence). This CDR3 has 14 amino acids. CDR3 nucleotide sequence: TGTGCCAGCAGTCCGTCCCAGGGGTGGGATGAGCAGTTCTTC. Its translation is CASSPSQGWDEQFF.

This clonotype appeared a few times. The rearrangement uses TRBV20-1 and TRBJ2-1; D may be TRBD2 (6 bases). The CDR3 spans 14 residues. The V end was cut by 3 bases, the J end by 8 bases, with 17 bases between. The germline V gene has CDR1 DFQATT and CDR2 SNEGSKA (reference sequence). The CDR3 protein is CSASSGGYNDEQFF. The CDR3 DNA reads as TGCAGTGCTAGTTCTGGGGGGTATAACGATGAGCAGTTCTTC.

J is TRBJ2-3 and V is TRBV7-6; D is ambiguous. Trimming took off 5 bases at V and 0 bases at J, with 21 bases between the two ends. From germline, CDR1 is SGHVS and CDR2 FNYEAQ. This CDR3 spans 18 amino acids. CDR3 amino acids: CASSPPHGWGTSTDTQYF. The CDR3 nucleotides read TGTGCCAGCAGCCCCCCTCACGGTTGGGGAACTAGCACAGATACGCAGTATTTT.

This chain connects TRBV6-6 to TRBJ1-3, with a weak D call TRBD1 (5 bases). The V and J ends lost 6 bases and 4 bases respectively, with 16 bases between them. The CDR3 length is 15 residues. Germline V gene data show CDR1 as MNHNY and CDR2 as SVGAGI (reference sequence). The DNA for the CDR3 is TGTGCCAGCAGCGACCTGGTCGGGGGGGGAAACACCATATATTTT. Residues: CASSDLVGGGNTIYF.

Points on this clonotype: An end of the junction does not agree with germline; a read error may underlie this. The chain is built from TRBV12-3 or TRBV12-4 and TRBJ2-3; D might be TRBD2 (7 bases). The CDR3 has 15 amino acids. The CDR3 is CASSFAGGQKDMQYF. The CDR3 DNA reads as TGTGCCAGCAGTTTTGCCGGGGGGCAAAAAGATATGCAGTATTTT.

The chain uses TRBV7-8 and TRBJ1-6, with TRBD1 matching 7 bases. Germline CDR1 reads SGHVS; CDR2 reads FQNEAQ. The CDR3 contains 17 residues. V was clipped by 2 bases and J by 5 bases; unmatched bases: 9. The CDR3 nucleotides are TGTGCCAGCAGCTTAACCGGGCAGGGGGTCAATAATTCACCCCTCCACTTT. Its protein is CASSLTGQGVNNSPLHF.

This rearrangement joins TRBV11-1 to TRBJ2-1; D possibly uses TRBD1 or TRBD2 (5 bases each). The DNA end favors TRBJ2-7, so the J call may be wrong. Germline V gene sequence: CDR1 SGHAT, CDR2 FQDESV (reference sequence). The CDR3 extends over 18 amino acids. The CDR3 loop is CASSVRDGWGSVYNEQYF. The DNA for the CDR3 is TGTGCCAGCAGCGTTCGGGACGGCTGGGGGTCAGTCTACAATGAGCAGTACTTC.

The J gene is TRBJ2-1, the V gene TRBV28; 7 bases are shared with TRBD2. V trimming: 8 bases; J trimming: 4 bases; junction bases outside the gene matches: 11. CDR3 size: 15 residues. In germline, CDR1 is MDHEN, CDR2 SYDVKM. The CDR3 protein is CASGKAGTLYNEQFF. DNA of the CDR3: TGTGCCAGCGGAAAAGCGGGGACCCTGTACAATGAGCAGTTCTTC.

This clonotype has a count of ten or more. Since a much larger clone is just one base distant, this may be a read error. The chain carries TRBV15 and TRBJ2-5; 14 nucleotides line up with TRBD2. CDR1 LNHNV and CDR2 YYDKDF come from the germline V gene (reference sequence). This CDR3 is 13 amino acids long. Trimming took 10 bases from V and 11 from J; bases not matched to a gene: 9. The CDR3 protein is CASGTSGGEEQYF. DNA of the CDR3: TGTGCCAGCGGGACTAGCGGGGGAGAAGAGCAGTACTTC.

This clonotype was counted only a few times. J is TRBJ2-5 and V is TRBV9; TRBD2 is a possible D gene (6 bases). CDR1 is SGDLS and CDR2 is YYNGEE in the germline V gene. Trimming left V 1 base short and J 5 bases short, with 15 bases between. The CDR3 totals 15 residues. The CDR3 DNA reads TGTGCCAGCAGCGTAAGCGGGTCAGCATCGGAGACCCAGTACTTC. It is translated as CASSVSGSASETQYF.

This clonotype has ten or more counts. The chain recombines TRBV7-2 with TRBJ2-3, with no clear D. Germline V CDR1 and CDR2: SGHTA, FQGNSA. CDR3 length: 11 amino acids. V lost 5 bases, J lost 9 bases, and 9 bases lay in between. As DNA, the CDR3 is TGTGCCAGCAGCCGTCCGGGCACGCAGTATTTT. Amino acid sequence: CASSRPGTQYF.

This clonotype was picked up a small number of times. This sequence joins TRBV7-3 and TRBJ2-5; weak D call: TRBD1 (6 bases). The V end lost 4 bases, the J end lost 4 bases, and 16 bases lay between the germline ends. The CDR3 length is 15 residues. The germline V gene encodes CDR1 SGHTA and CDR2 FQGTGA. CDR3 amino acids: CASSSIVGAVETQYF. Written as DNA, the CDR3 is TGTGCCAGCAGCTCAATAGTGGGGGCCGTAGAGACCCAGTACTTC.

This rearrangement joins TRBV5-1 to TRBJ1-2; possible D gene TRBD1, 6 bases. The CDR3 consists of 15 residues. Germline CDR1 SGHRS, CDR2 YFSETQ. Between the trimmed V and J ends, which lost 1 base and 2 bases, there was a span of 12 bases. CDR3 DNA: TGCGCCAGCAGCTTGAATGGGGGCTCCAACTATGGCTACACCTTC. Amino acid sequence: CASSLNGGSNYGYTF.